This TCR beta chain is drawn from a study of cytomegalovirus exposure and HLA in healthy donors. Findings of the study overall: Presence/absence analyses treated sequencing depth as roughly uniform across donors. The dataset shows that most TCR sequences were rare, while some public TCRs occurred in many donors. In a later analysis, most CMV-associated TCR beta chains appeared HLA-restricted. In a later analysis, TCR beta V- and J-gene trimming was associated with a missense DCLRE1C variant.

There are a few counts of this clone. No antigen is known for it. PCR used 60 Vbeta primers and 13 Jbeta primers. The method was immunoSEQ multiplex PCR; TCRdb's version includes in-frame clones alone and lacks a portion of them. The sample lists some 150,000 clones, 80% seen once, with around 4.3% in the top ten. Germline CDR1 is SNHLY and CDR2 is FYNNEI. This CDR3 comprises 14 residues. V was clipped by 2 bases and J by 7 bases, with 12 bases between them. The chain joins TRBV2 to TRBJ1-5; D is perhaps TRBD1 (6 bases). This clonotype was obtained from a woman between 50 and 59 years old in good health and CMV-seropositive. Sequenced input: PBMCs. CDR3 protein: CASSEHRVLQPQHF. The CDR3 DNA is TGTGCCAGCAGTGAACACAGGGTCTTGCAGCCCCAGCATTTT.